The present T cell receptor beta chain was sequenced within a study of T cells in Graves' hyperthyroidism and ophthalmopathy (dated by TCRdb to about 2019). As for the study more broadly: Peripheral blood was collected at initial diagnosis, before any treatment. To identify TCR V-J signatures that set the groups apart, the researchers used a discovery cohort of more than 95 patients, made up of roughly 40 with Graves' ophthalmopathy and about 59 with stable Graves' hyperthyroidism. Whether ophthalmopathy could be predicted prospectively was tested in an independent validation cohort made up of under 20 hyperthyroidism patients plus 17 patients who later progressed to ophthalmopathy. The roughly 100 discovery patients were divided at random into training and test sets in a 7:3 ratio. Thyroid tissue and blood T-cell repertoires from six Graves' hyperthyroidism patients were also compared in the study. Once sampling was done, hyperthyroidism patients were given methimazole at a starting dose of 30 mg daily, whereas ophthalmopathy patients were given high-dose intravenous methylprednisolone. According to the paper, TCR Vbeta CDR3 sequencing was carried out on over 130 peripheral blood samples, which came from some 41 ophthalmopathy, about 75 hyperthyroidism and approximately 17 progressor patients. Summary of the overall study and its limitations: During validation, the model predicted progression to ophthalmopathy a median of about 5.9 months ahead of onset, with just under 71% sensitivity and about 72% specificity. Most expanded thyroid clonotypes (frequency above 0.001) were also found in blood, which suggests that blood repertoires may mirror thyroid immune responses. No statistical method was used to set the sample size in advance, and investigators knew the group allocation. In cross-validation, a model built on a 13 V-J signature told ophthalmopathy apart from stable hyperthyroidism with approximately 90% sensitivity and roughly 83% specificity, and in testing the same model reached 80%/75%.

A patient counted as having stable Graves' hyperthyroidism if no progression to ophthalmopathy occurred over 18 months of follow-up. The hyperthyroidism patients were between 18 and 65 years old and newly diagnosed, with a disease duration of less than 2 months. Any patient with an uncontrolled infection, another autoimmune disease, pregnancy or lactation was excluded. Diagnoses relied on clinical symptoms, serum thyroxine and TRAb, thyroid ultrasound and orbital computed tomography. PBMCs were separated from approximately 9.9 ml of fresh peripheral blood using Ficoll-Paque density gradient centrifugation. Total RNA was extracted using Trizol reagent, and RNA quality was assessed on an Agilent 2100 Bioanalyzer. This clonotype appeared many times. This receptor's antigen is unknown. No much larger clone exists at a distance of one base, and base qualities are not known. The TCR beta CDR3 regions were amplified from the RNA transcripts. The first round of RT-PCR for the TCR CDR3 was performed with the HTBI primer set and the Qiagen OneStep RT-PCR kit. A second multiplex PCR round built the libraries, followed by size selection and purification. Libraries were sequenced paired-end with 100 bp reads on an Illumina HiSeq2000. On the authors' methods: SOAPnuke was used to process the raw data, throwing out any read that contained adapters or uncalled bases, had a mean Phred below 15, or lacked an exact constant-primer or identifier match. High-quality paired reads were merged with COPE v1.2.5, and unique nucleotide sequences were defined as clonotypes. MiTCR v1.1 was used to align the clonotypes against IMGT TRBV, TRBD and TRBJ reference segments. The analysis was restricted to V-J combinations with a frequency above 0.0001, which together covered 99.2% of the repertoires. The TCS score was defined as F50 (clonal expansion) divided by E x V (chaos), with BLOSUM62-based TCRdist calculated between CDR3 peptides within each V-J. Welch's t-statistics and random forest reduced 500 to 550 V-J features to 10 to 15, which were used in a naive Bayes classifier (R e1071). TCRdb redid the processing of the public reads, applying fastp at Q25 and MiXCR, and retained in-frame beta chains. Entries that share a CDR3 protein sequence are merged under the most common genes and DNA. What appears here as the V and J calls and clone size reflects TCRdb's work, not the paper's. Here the sample has about 420,000 distinct CDR3 sequences; roughly 13% occur a single time. In total, the top ten clones hold less than 6.5% of the sample.

The TCR originated in a young woman with Graves' hyperthyroidism. What was sequenced was blood.

The CDR3 corresponds to CASSLSTGNTEAFF. The DNA reads TGTGCCAGCAGCCTGTCGACAGGGAACACTGAAGCTTTCTTT. The chain couples TRBV3-1 to TRBJ1-1; matching of 6 bases hints at TRBD1 as the D gene. CDR1 and CDR2 were assigned from the germline V gene (reference sequence) as LGHDT and YNNKEL. The junction carries 10 bases between V and J, which are trimmed by 4 bases and 1 base respectively. From its cysteine to its phenylalanine, the CDR3 spans 14 amino acids. Kept here is only the CDR3 DNA, which spans 42 bases and is read in frame from base 1.